These 27 T cell receptor beta chains were all obtained from the same sample, sequenced in a study of T cells in Graves' hyperthyroidism and ophthalmopathy. What was amplified from RNA transcripts were TCR beta CDR3 regions. RT-PCR in the first round (using the HTBI primer set) targeted the TCR CDR3. TCRdb re-called the multiplex PCR reads with MiXCR, one entry per CDR3 protein. The sample shows about 590,000 distinct CDR3 sequences, approximately 14% of them seen only once. Sequencing was done on a sample of blood. The receptors were gathered from a woman between 18 and 29 years old with Graves' ophthalmopathy.

This clonotype was seen ten or more times. This chain connects TRBV12-3 or TRBV12-4 to TRBJ1-5; D remains ambiguous. Trimming took off 5 bases at V and 2 bases at J, with 13 bases between the two ends. CDR3 length: 15 amino acids. The CDR3 region has the DNA TGTGCCAGCAGTCCCAACACCGGCGGCAATCAGCCCCAGCATTTT. Amino acid sequence: CASSPNTGGNQPQHF.

This clonotype was detected only a few times. The J gene is TRBJ1-5, the V gene TRBV19, with a weak D call TRBD1 (5 bases). Trimming took off 3 bases at V and 4 bases at J, with 7 bases between the two ends. Germline V gene data show CDR1 as LNHDA and CDR2 as SQIVND (reference sequence). The CDR3 loop spans 13 amino acids. The CDR3 sequence: CASSMTANQPQHF. In nucleotides, the CDR3 is TGTGCCAGTAGTATGACAGCGAATCAGCCCCAGCATTTT.

This clonotype has a count of ten or more. V usage is TRBV5-8 and J usage is TRBJ2-1; 9 positions match TRBD2. J gave up 2 bases and V 0 bases, and 6 bases lay outside the gene matches. The germline gives CDR1 SGHTS, CDR2 YDEGEE. The CDR3 covers 17 residues. In nucleotides, the CDR3 is TGTGCCAGCAGCTTGGCGCCAGCGGGAGGAACCTACAATGAGCAGTTCTTC. Residues: CASSLAPAGGTYNEQFF. Using reference TRBV5-8 and TRBJ2-1 for the parts outside the CDR3, the full variable domain is EAGVTQSPTHLIKTRGQQATLRCSPISGHTSVYWYQQALGLGLQFLLWYDEGEERNRGNFPPRFSGRQFPNYSSELNVNALELEDSALYLCASSLAPAGGTYNEQFFGPGTRLTVL.

This clonotype occurred many times. A junction end diverges from the germline sequence, so it may reflect a read error. The J gene is TRBJ1-2, the V gene TRBV12-3 or TRBV12-4; D uncertain. There are 13 residues in the CDR3. The chain's CDR3 is CASSLGRDYGYTF. In DNA, the CDR3 is TGTGCCAGCAGCTTAGGCAGAGACTATGGCTACACCTTC.

With respect to this clonotype: A much more abundant neighbour one base away suggests this may be a read error. The chain combines TRBV12-3 or TRBV12-4 with TRBJ1-1; no definite D call. The CDR3 has 12 residues. This CDR3 is CANSLSFTEAFF. CDR3 nucleotides: TGTGCCAACAGTTTGTCCTTCACTGAAGCTTTCTTT.

The rearrangement links TRBV20-1 to TRBJ1-3; weak D call: TRBD1 (5 bases). Per germline, CDR1 DFQATT and CDR2 SNEGSKA (reference sequence). The CDR3 is 13 amino acids. V lost 3 bases to trimming and J lost 0 bases, with 6 bases between them. For the CDR3, the DNA is TGCAGTGCTAGGGGGGTCTCTGGAAACACCATATATTTT. Translation gives CSARGVSGNTIYF.

This clonotype was seen at least ten times. The genes are TRBV28 and TRBJ1-1; a possible D gene is TRBD1 (5 bases). CDR1 MDHEN and CDR2 SYDVKM come from the germline V gene. There are 14 residues in the CDR3. V lost 5 bases, J lost 5 bases, and 15 bases lay in between. The CDR3 reads CASSPPGGTTEAFF. CDR3 coding DNA: TGTGCCAGCAGTCCCCCCGGGGGGACGACTGAAGCTTTCTTT.

This clonotype occurred a few times. The rearrangement uses TRBV5-1 and TRBJ2-5; D perhaps matches TRBD1 (6 bases). This CDR3 spans 15 amino acids. CDR1 SGHRS and CDR2 YFSETQ come from the germline V gene. The germline V and J ends were trimmed by 5 bases and 0 bases, with 14 bases remaining between them. For the CDR3, the DNA is TGCGCCAGCAGGAGGGGAACAGGGAACCAAGAGACCCAGTACTTC. Protein product: CASRRGTGNQETQYF.

This clonotype came up many times. One end of the junction does not line up with germline, which may come from a read error. CDR3 nucleotides: TGTGCTAGCAGCTTAGAAGCGGGAGCTTCCTACAATGAGCAGTTCTTC. Translation: CASSLEAGASYNEQFF. V usage is TRBV7-7 and J usage is TRBJ2-1; TRBD2 matches at 8 bases. The germline V gene encodes CDR1 SSHAT and CDR2 FNYEAQ (reference sequence). The CDR3 totals 16 residues.

The gene calls are TRBV6-2 or TRBV6-3 and TRBJ1-6; 7 nucleotides agree with TRBD1. The junction had 5 bases not matched to a gene; V was cut back by 5 bases and J by 4 bases. The CDR3 spans 15 residues. CDR1 and CDR2 from the germline V gene are MNHEY and SVGEGT. The CDR3 coding sequence is TGTGCCAGCAGTAGAGGGACAGAATATAATTCACCCCTCCACTTT. This encodes CASSRGTEYNSPLHF.

This clonotype was seen only a few times. The V call is TRBV5-6, the J call TRBJ1-1, with D possibly matching TRBD1 (5 bases). The CDR3 is 11 residues long. Germline V gives CDR1 SGHDT, CDR2 YYEEEE. Trimming took off 4 bases at V and 11 bases at J, with 12 bases between the two ends. This chain's CDR3 is CASSRGQLAFF. DNA of the CDR3: TGTGCCAGCAGCCGGGGCCAGCTGGCTTTCTTT.

At least ten counts were recorded for this clonotype. The chain recombines TRBV28 with TRBJ2-5; 14 positions match TRBD2. Germline CDR1 reads MDHEN; CDR2 reads SYDVKM. The J segment lost 1 base and the V segment lost 4 bases, leaving 8 bases of the junction unmatched. This CDR3 is built from 18 residues. CDR3: CASSWQGLAGVFQETQYF. Written as DNA, the CDR3 is TGTGCCAGCAGTTGGCAGGGACTAGCGGGAGTTTTCCAAGAGACCCAGTACTTC.

This clonotype appeared many times. The rearrangement joins TRBV5-1 to TRBJ1-2; 8 nucleotides match TRBD1. The CDR3 consists of 18 residues. Germline lookup yields CDR1 SGHRS and CDR2 YFSETQ. With V trimmed by 4 bases and J by 0 bases, 14 bases remained unmatched. Here the CDR3 DNA reads TGCGCCAGCAGCGTGGGCCTAGGACAGGGCCTGACTAACTATGGCTACACCTTC. Protein product: CASSVGLGQGLTNYGYTF.

Of note for this clonotype: A much larger clone differs by one base, so this may be a read error. The gene calls are TRBV5-6 and TRBJ2-5; 7 bases match TRBD1. The CDR3 has 14 residues. V shed 4 bases and J 5 bases; nucleotides not matched to a gene: 8. Germline V CDR1 and CDR2: SGHDT, YYEEEE. CDR3 protein: CASSRQGSDETQYF. In nucleotides, the CDR3 is TGTGCCAGCAGCCGACAGGGTTCGGACGAGACCCAGTACTTC.

This clonotype occurred a few times. The V and J genes are TRBV28 and TRBJ1-3; D not resolved. Germline CDR1 and CDR2: MDHEN and SYDVKM. The V and J ends lost 1 base and 5 bases respectively, with 15 bases between them. The CDR3 has 16 amino acids. The CDR3 coding sequence is TGTGCCAGCAGTTTATCAGAAGGGCGAATAAGAAACACCATATATTTT. Encoded protein: CASSLSEGRIRNTIYF.

This clonotype showed up many times. The V and J genes are TRBV11-1 and TRBJ2-2; tentatively, D is TRBD1 (5 bases). The V end was cut by 3 bases, the J end by 5 bases, with 13 bases between. Germline-derived CDR1 and CDR2 are SGHAT and FQDESV (reference sequence). CDR3 length equals 15 residues. The CDR3 DNA is TGTGCCAGCAGCTTTGAGCCCAGGGTGACCGGGGAGCTGTTTTTT. This translates into CASSFEPRVTGELFF.

In its sample, this clonotype was seen many times. The gene calls are TRBV6-5 and TRBJ2-5, with D possibly TRBD2 on 6 matching bases. V lost 0 bases and J lost 2, with 7 bases in between. This CDR3 is 14 amino acids long. Per germline, CDR1 MNHEY and CDR2 SVGAGI. The CDR3 protein is CASSYSGTQETQYF. The CDR3 nucleotides are TGTGCCAGCAGTTACTCTGGGACTCAAGAGACCCAGTACTTC.

There are many counts of this clonotype. This chain connects TRBV6-2 or TRBV6-3 to TRBJ2-7; 8 bases are a match to TRBD1. This CDR3 region has 17 residues. Germline V gene lookup returns CDR1 MNHEY and CDR2 SVGEGT. Trimming at V came to 2 bases and at J to 4 bases, leaving 13 bases not matched to a gene. The CDR3 bases are TGTGCCAGCAGTTACACCCCAAGACAGGGGTGGATTTACGAGCAGTACTTC. Residues: CASSYTPRQGWIYEQYF.

This chain connects TRBV28 to TRBJ2-7, with TRBD1 identical over 9 bases. This CDR3 comprises 16 residues. Trimming took 6 bases from V and 0 from J; bases not matched to a gene: 9. Germline V lookup: CDR1 MDHEN, CDR2 SYDVKM. The CDR3 sequence: CASRSNRGRPSYEQYF. DNA of the CDR3: TGTGCCAGCAGATCAAACAGGGGGCGCCCCTCCTACGAGCAGTACTTC.

The V and J genes are TRBV5-1 and TRBJ2-2; 11 bases map to TRBD2. The germline V gene has CDR1 SGHRS and CDR2 YFSETQ. The CDR3 runs to 17 residues. J was trimmed by 1 base and V by 8 bases; bases with no gene match: 10. The CDR3 nucleotides read TGCGCCAGTTATTGGAGGGGGACTAGCGGGAACACCGGGGAGCTGTTTTTT. This translates into CASYWRGTSGNTGELFF.

This clonotype came up many times. V and J are TRBV12-3 or TRBV12-4 and TRBJ1-1; D is perhaps TRBD1 (6 bases). V gave up 2 bases and J gave up 3 bases, with 13 bases separating them. The CDR3 has 15 residues. The CDR3 sequence is CASSLLDSGDTEAFF. The CDR3, as DNA: TGTGCCAGCAGTTTATTGGACAGCGGAGACACTGAAGCTTTCTTT.

This clonotype was detected ten times or more. The rearrangement uses TRBV4-3 and TRBJ2-3, with 10 bases that match TRBD1. Germline trimming cut 1 base from V and 3 bases from J; bases unmatched to any gene: 1. This CDR3 has 15 amino acids. Germline CDR1 LGHNA, CDR2 YSLEER. The CDR3 reads CASSQGDRGTDTQYF. CDR3 DNA: TGCGCCAGCAGCCAAGGGGACAGGGGAACAGATACGCAGTATTTT.

This clonotype was seen a few times. The V gene is TRBV18, the J gene TRBJ2-5, with a tentative D call TRBD1 (5 bases). Germline assignment: CDR1 KGHSH and CDR2 LQKENI. The V and J ends lost 2 bases and 4 bases respectively, with 8 bases between them. CDR3 length: 13 residues. CDR3 nucleotide sequence: TGTGCCAGCTCACCAAGACAGCCAGAGACCCAGTACTTC. Translated, it gives CASSPRQPETQYF.

V and J are TRBV19 and TRBJ2-3, with 13 bases that match TRBD2. Trimming at V came to 4 bases and at J to 5 bases, leaving 6 bases not matched to a gene. Germline V CDR1 and CDR2: LNHDA, SQIVND (reference sequence). This CDR3 spans 16 amino acids. DNA of the CDR3: TGTGCCAGTAGTAGGACTAGCGGGAGTATTGGAGATACGCAGTATTTT. Translation gives CASSRTSGSIGDTQYF.

This clonotype was picked up a small number of times. The chain is built from TRBV20-1 and TRBJ1-5; no reliable D call. CDR3 size: 14 residues. V dropped 1 base and J dropped 4 bases, with 11 bases sitting between them. Germline CDR1 is DFQATT and CDR2 is SNEGSKA (reference sequence). In nucleotides, the CDR3 is TGCAGTGCTAGAGTTCGGGCAACGAATCAGCCCCAGCATTTT. It translates to CSARVRATNQPQHF.

Comment on this clonotype: Germline is not matched at one junction end, which may reflect a read error. The chain employs TRBV28 and TRBJ2-7; tentatively, D is TRBD2 (5 bases). CDR1 and CDR2 from the germline V gene are MDHEN and SYDVKM. This CDR3 is built from 17 residues. CDR3 in amino acids: CASSPSSSGFSVGSSDF. The CDR3 coding sequence is TGTGCCAGCAGTCCCTCTAGCTCGGGGTTCAGTGTGGGAAGTAGTGACTTC.

This clonotype was counted ten times or more. This chain's CDR3 is CASSLQGAGQETQYF. The CDR3 DNA is TGTGCCAGCAGTTTGCAGGGGGCTGGGCAAGAGACCCAGTACTTC. The rearrangement links TRBV28 to TRBJ2-5, with 8 bases identical to TRBD1. CDR3 size: 15 residues. Germline CDR1 MDHEN, CDR2 SYDVKM. Trimming at V came to 3 bases and at J to 2 bases, leaving 5 bases not matched to a gene.